A selection of T cell receptor beta chains follows, all from one sample in a study of graft-versus-host responses after intestinal transplantation. Repertoires were generated with immunoSEQ multiplex PCR, while TCRdb's copy carries only in-frame clones and drops some. The table lists over 8,000 clones, more than 85% of them singletons, with approximately 2.1% in the top ten. Source: PBMCs, taken 11 days after intestinal transplantation. The receptors shown here come from a human patient who received an intestinal transplant, so some T cells may come from the graft donor. CDR3s include the opening cysteine and the closing phenylalanine or tryptophan. The D gene is left open where the match is weak. The size of a clone is reported for some rows only, either as once, few or many, or as a class for expanded clones.

J: TRBJ1-2; V: TRBV25-1; size: NA; D: TRBD1; CDR3: CASSAPPDRDGGGYTF; DNA: TGTGCCAGCAGTGCCCCCCCGGACAGGGATGGAGGTGGCTACACCTTC
J: TRBJ2-5; V: TRBV27; size: NA; D: NA; CDR3: CASSLAGTQETQYF; DNA: TGTGCCAGCAGTTTGGCGGGGACCCAAGAGACCCAGTACTTC
J: TRBJ1-6; V: TRBV19; size: NA; D: TRBD1; CDR3: CASSLQGTYNSPLHF; DNA: TGTGCCAGTAGCCTACAGGGGACCTATAATTCACCCCTCCACTTT
J: TRBJ2-1; V: TRBV6-6; size: NA; D: TRBD1; CDR3: CASSRDRELDNEQFF; DNA: TGTGCCAGCAGCCGCGACAGGGAGCTTGACAATGAGCAGTTCTTC
J: TRBJ1-2; V: TRBV4-3; size: once; D: NA; CDR3: CASKPSRGVDYGYTF; DNA: TGCGCCAGCAAGCCCTCGCGCGGGGTGGACTATGGCTACACCTTC
J: TRBJ1-2; V: TRBV7-9; size: NA; D: NA; CDR3: CASSLNRADGYTF; DNA: TGTGCCAGCAGCTTAAACAGGGCAGATGGCTACACCTTC
J: TRBJ2-5; V: TRBV6-6; size: NA; D: NA; CDR3: CASSYRRGQETQYF; DNA: TGTGCCAGCAGTTACCGGCGGGGGCAGGAGACCCAGTACTTC
J: TRBJ1-3; V: TRBV4-3; size: NA; D: TRBD1; CDR3: CASSSGQGAGNTIYF; DNA: TGCGCCAGCAGCTCCGGACAGGGGGCTGGAAACACCATATATTTT
J: TRBJ1-2; V: TRBV7-9; size: NA; D: TRBD1; CDR3: CASSLAQTRGLYGYTF; DNA: TGTGCCAGCAGCTTAGCTCAGACCAGGGGGCTCTATGGCTACACCTTC
J: TRBJ2-3; V: TRBV10-1; size: NA; D: TRBD2; CDR3: CASSGTSAGGRYTQYF; DNA: TGCGCCAGCAGTGGGACCTCGGCGGGGGGCCGGTATACGCAGTATTTT
J: TRBJ1-5; V: TRBV28; size: NA; D: NA; CDR3: CASSLFVGGDYQPQHF; DNA: TGTGCCAGCAGTTTATTTGTTGGGGGGGACTATCAGCCCCAGCATTTT
J: TRBJ2-1; V: TRBV5-1; size: NA; D: TRBD2; CDR3: CASSLDRQGLAGGPYNEQFF; DNA: TGCGCCAGCAGCTTGGATCGTCAGGGACTAGCGGGGGGACCTTACAATGAGCAGTTCTTC
J: TRBJ2-5; V: TRBV9; size: NA; D: TRBD1; CDR3: CASSGGQGHETQYF; DNA: TGTGCCAGCAGCGGGGGACAGGGACACGAGACCCAGTACTTC
J: TRBJ2-5; V: TRBV6-6; size: NA; D: TRBD2; CDR3: CASSYSSSGGETQYF; DNA: TGTGCCAGCAGTTACTCGAGTAGCGGGGGGGAGACCCAGTACTTC
J: TRBJ2-7; V: TRBV28; size: NA; D: TRBD1; CDR3: CASNHRDRAYEQYF; DNA: TGTGCCAGCAACCACCGGGACAGGGCGTACGAGCAGTACTTC
J: TRBJ1-1; V: TRBV6-1; size: NA; D: TRBD1; CDR3: CASSGRGFRGRDTEAFF; DNA: TGTGCCAGCAGTGGAAGAGGTTTTAGGGGGCGCGACACTGAAGCTTTCTTT
J: TRBJ2-7; V: TRBV9; size: NA; D: TRBD2; CDR3: CASSPRGGAPYEQYF; DNA: TGTGCCAGCAGCCCGCGGGGGGGGGCTCCCTACGAGCAGTACTTC
J: TRBJ2-1; V: TRBV27; size: NA; D: NA; CDR3: CASSLFGDRYNEQFF; DNA: TGTGCCAGCAGTTTATTCGGGGATAGGTACAATGAGCAGTTCTTC
J: TRBJ2-1; V: TRBV5-1; size: once; D: NA; CDR3: CASSILEGRTGNEQFF; DNA: TGCGCCAGCAGCATCCTTGAGGGGAGGACTGGCAATGAGCAGTTCTTC
J: TRBJ2-1; V: TRBV6-1; size: NA; D: TRBD1; CDR3: CASSGQGTEQFF; DNA: TGTGCCAGCAGTGGACAGGGGACTGAGCAGTTCTTC
J: TRBJ1-1; V: TRBV4-2; size: NA; D: TRBD1; CDR3: CASSSLQGAETEAFF; DNA: TGTGCCAGCAGCTCACTACAGGGGGCAGAGACTGAAGCTTTCTTT
J: TRBJ2-5; V: TRBV7-3; size: once; D: TRBD1; CDR3: CASSPQGASETQYF; DNA: TGTGCCAGCAGCCCCCAGGGGGCGTCAGAGACCCAGTACTTC
J: TRBJ1-1; V: TRBV19; size: NA; D: NA; CDR3: CASSIGVGRFSEAFF; DNA: TGTGCCAGTAGTATCGGGGTAGGGCGGTTCTCTGAAGCTTTCTTT
J: TRBJ2-7; V: TRBV6-1; size: NA; D: NA; CDR3: CASSEWGDSSYEQYF; DNA: TGTGCCAGCAGTGAATGGGGGGACAGCTCCTACGAGCAGTACTTC
J: TRBJ2-3; V: TRBV7-2; size: NA; D: TRBD2; CDR3: CASSGGVRVALDTQYF; DNA: TGTGCCAGCAGCGGGGGGGTCCGGGTCGCGCTGGATACGCAGTATTTT
J: TRBJ1-5; V: TRBV7-9; size: few; D: NA; CDR3: CASSSTQGRSNQPQHF; DNA: TGTGCCAGCAGCTCGACCCAGGGGCGGAGCAATCAGCCCCAGCATTTT
J: TRBJ2-5; V: TRBV28; size: NA; D: TRBD1; CDR3: CASSDLTGAQETQYF; DNA: TGTGCCAGCAGCGACCTAACAGGGGCCCAAGAGACCCAGTACTTC
J: TRBJ1-6; V: TRBV6-6; size: NA; D: TRBD1; CDR3: CASSYVAGTGRSPLHF; DNA: TGTGCCAGCAGTTACGTGGCCGGGACAGGGCGTTCACCCCTCCACTTT
J: TRBJ1-1; V: TRBV7-6; size: NA; D: TRBD1; CDR3: CASSLGQGPSSGTEAFF; DNA: TGTGCCAGCAGCTTAGGACAGGGGCCGAGCTCGGGGACTGAAGCTTTCTTT
J: TRBJ2-5; V: TRBV7-9; size: NA; D: TRBD2; CDR3: CASSLDFRTSGGNAETQYF; DNA: TGTGCCAGCAGCTTAGATTTCCGGACTAGCGGGGGTAACGCGGAGACCCAGTACTTC
J: TRBJ2-5; V: TRBV7-9; size: NA; D: NA; CDR3: CASSPTRSIKETQYF; DNA: TGTGCCAGCAGCCCTACTAGATCCATAAAAGAGACCCAGTACTTC
J: TRBJ2-3; V: TRBV4-3; size: NA; D: TRBD1; CDR3: CASSQEWQGVLGDSRGTQYF; DNA: TGCGCCAGCAGCCAAGAGTGGCAGGGGGTACTAGGGGATTCGAGAGGTACGCAGTATTTT
J: TRBJ2-1; V: TRBV7-9; size: NA; D: TRBD1; CDR3: CASFPLTGGGEQFF; DNA: TGTGCCAGCTTTCCTCTGACAGGGGGCGGTGAGCAGTTCTTC
J: TRBJ2-5; V: TRBV5-1; size: NA; D: TRBD1; CDR3: CASSPGQGIETQYF; DNA: TGCGCCAGCAGCCCGGGACAGGGAATTGAGACCCAGTACTTC
J: TRBJ2-3; V: TRBV6-5; size: NA; D: TRBD2; CDR3: CASSSTSGGAEDTQYF; DNA: TGTGCCAGCAGTTCGACTAGCGGGGGGGCTGAAGATACGCAGTATTTT
J: TRBJ2-5; V: TRBV5-4; size: NA; D: NA; CDR3: CASSTLAGTPKYF; DNA: TGTGCCAGCAGCACTCTCGCGGGCACTCCAAAGTACTTC
J: TRBJ2-1; V: TRBV7-3; size: NA; D: TRBD2; CDR3: CASSLIPSGASYNEQFF; DNA: TGTGCCAGCAGCTTAATCCCTAGCGGGGCCTCCTACAATGAGCAGTTCTTC
J: TRBJ2-7; V: TRBV5-6; size: NA; D: NA; CDR3: CASSFQGSGPYQYEQYF; DNA: TGTGCCAGCAGCTTTCAAGGTTCAGGGCCGTATCAATACGAGCAGTACTTC
J: TRBJ2-7; V: TRBV27; size: NA; D: TRBD2; CDR3: CASSSSTSGGTYEQYF; DNA: TGTGCCAGCAGTTCCTCAACTAGCGGGGGGACTTACGAGCAGTACTTC
J: TRBJ2-7; V: TRBV4-1; size: NA; D: TRBD2; CDR3: CASSQDPGGSPYEQYF; DNA: TGCGCCAGCAGCCAAGATCCGGGCGGGAGTCCCTACGAGCAGTACTTC
J: TRBJ1-1; V: TRBV6-1; size: NA; D: NA; CDR3: CASRAGMNTEAFF; DNA: TGTGCCAGCCGGGCAGGGATGAACACTGAAGCTTTCTTT
J: TRBJ1-5; V: TRBV4-1; size: NA; D: TRBD1; CDR3: CASSQDGTGSVDQPQHF; DNA: TGCGCCAGCAGCCAAGATGGGACAGGCTCCGTAGATCAGCCCCAGCATTTT
J: TRBJ2-2; V: TRBV9; size: NA; D: NA; CDR3: CASSVSGISGELFF; DNA: TGTGCCAGCAGCGTTTCGGGTATCTCCGGGGAGCTGTTTTTT
J: TRBJ2-7; V: TRBV27; size: NA; D: TRBD2; CDR3: CASSLSGGTSVYEQYF; DNA: TGTGCCAGCAGTTTATCGGGGGGGACTAGCGTTTACGAGCAGTACTTC
J: TRBJ2-2; V: TRBV7-7; size: NA; D: TRBD2; CDR3: CASSLAWTSDYRTGELFF; DNA: TGTGCTAGCAGCTTAGCGTGGACTAGCGACTACCGCACCGGGGAGCTGTTTTTT